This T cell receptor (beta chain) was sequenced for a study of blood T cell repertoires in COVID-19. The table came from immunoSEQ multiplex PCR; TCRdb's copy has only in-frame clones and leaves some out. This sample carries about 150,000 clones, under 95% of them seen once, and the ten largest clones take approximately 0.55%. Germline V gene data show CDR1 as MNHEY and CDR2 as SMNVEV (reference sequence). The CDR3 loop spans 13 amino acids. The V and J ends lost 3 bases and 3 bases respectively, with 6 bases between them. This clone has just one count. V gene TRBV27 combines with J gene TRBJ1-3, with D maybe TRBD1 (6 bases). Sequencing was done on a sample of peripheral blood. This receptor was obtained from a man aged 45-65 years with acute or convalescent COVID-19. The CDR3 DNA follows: TGTGCCAGCAGTTTCAGGGGTGGAAACACCATATATTTT. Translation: CASSFRGGNTIYF.